Ten or more counts support the clone carrying this TCR beta chain. What it binds is unknown. With V trimmed by 0 bases and J by 3 bases, 11 bases remained unmatched. CDR1 is LGHNA, CDR2 YSLEER, per germline. The length of the CDR3 is 18 residues. For TCRbeta, the library was prepared with unique molecular identifiers. A single record per CDR3 protein comes from TCRdb applying MiXCR to the PCR reads. This table holds 200,000 to 250,000 distinct CDR3 sequences, less than 9% found once. The data belong to a study of T-cell reconstitution after alpha-beta-depleted transplantation in children. Study-level findings and limits: Several hundred expanded graft clones reportedly were the source of alpha-beta T cells about two months after transplant. Counts and diversity of T cells one year after transplant came mostly from newly produced T cells. Recipient T cells and thymic progenitors that survived were the source of the high TCRbeta diversity seen at day 60 in some patients.

This rearrangement joins TRBV4-3 to TRBJ1-5; TRBD1 matches at 7 bases. This specimen was PBMCs, mostly from graft donor cells, taken 180 days after TCRalphabeta/CD19-depleted stem cell transplant. The receptor was isolated from a male patient aged 10-17 years who had a stem cell transplant for acute lymphoblastic leukemia, so the T cells may come from the graft donor. Here the CDR3 DNA reads TGCGCCAGCAGCCAAGACCCTGCAGGGGGGGCGGCCAATCAGCCCCAGCATTTT. Its protein product is CASSQDPAGGAANQPQHF.